This T cell receptor (beta chain) comes out of a study of T cell responses to AZD1222 COVID-19 vaccine. Study-wide background: Second doses that came at about 4 or about 12 weeks were put together.

Some clones are missing from TCRdb's copy, which holds only in-frame ones; the method was immunoSEQ multiplex PCR. The sample shows 100,000 to 150,000 clones, 89% of them seen only once. This CDR3 has 11 amino acids. The V end lost 3 bases, the J end lost 1 base, and 1 base lay between the germline ends. From germline, CDR1 is SGDLS and CDR2 YYNGEE. The chain couples TRBV9 to TRBJ2-5; D uncertain. This clonotype originated in an adult in good health. Sequenced here: peripheral blood, sampled on day 0 of AZD1222 vaccination. CDR3: CASSAQETQYF. CDR3 DNA sequence: TGTGCCAGCAGCGCCCAAGAGACCCAGTACTTC.